A single sample gave rise to the 16 T cell receptor beta chains below, sequenced in a study of blood T cell repertoires in COVID-19. The method was immunoSEQ multiplex PCR; TCRdb's version includes in-frame clones alone and lacks a portion of them. The table records some 200,000 clones, around 80% of them present only once. Material for sequencing was peripheral blood. Receptors originate from a human donor in a cohort sampled during active COVID-19.

This rearrangement joins TRBV7-9 to TRBJ2-5; 12 positions agree with TRBD2. From germline, CDR1 is SEHNR and CDR2 FQNEAQ (reference sequence). CDR3 length: 16 amino acids. V shed 2 bases and J 4 bases; nucleotides not matched to a gene: 5. The CDR3 DNA follows: TGTGCCAGCAGCTTAAAGCCGGGACTAGCGGGAGAGACCCAGTACTTC. It yields the protein CASSLKPGLAGETQYF.

The J gene is TRBJ2-5, the V gene TRBV9; 8 bases line up with TRBD2. After removal of 0 bases from V and 5 bases from J, the junction contained 3 bases not matched to a gene. This CDR3 region has 14 residues. The germline V gene has CDR1 SGDLS and CDR2 YYNGEE. The CDR3 spells CASSVALAEETQYF. For the CDR3, the DNA is TGTGCCAGCAGCGTAGCACTAGCGGAGGAGACCCAGTACTTC.

The rearrangement uses TRBV5-5 and TRBJ1-5; D may be TRBD1 (5 bases). Trimming shortened V by 0 bases and J by 5 bases, and 9 bases separated the two germline ends. Germline CDR1 and CDR2: SGHKS and YYEKEE (reference sequence). The CDR3 loop spans 14 amino acids. For the CDR3, the DNA is TGTGCCAGCAGCTTGGGGGGGGACTATCAGCCCCAGCATTTT. The encoded protein is CASSLGGDYQPQHF.

This clone was observed many times. The CDR3 DNA is TGTGCCAGTAGTCCCCCCTCCCCTAGCGGTCGCAACAATGAGCAGTTCTTC. It yields the protein CASSPPSPSGRNNEQFF. The V call is TRBV19, the J call TRBJ2-1, with 7 bases matching TRBD2. This CDR3 contains 17 residues. V shed 5 bases and J 5 bases; nucleotides not matched to a gene: 15. Germline CDR1 is LNHDA and CDR2 is SQIVND (reference sequence).

The chain uses TRBV2 and TRBJ1-6; a weak D match, TRBD1 (5 bases). Trimming stripped 8 bases from V and 7 bases from J, with 12 bases between. Per the germline V gene, CDR1 is SNHLY and CDR2 is FYNNEI. The CDR3 runs 13 residues. The CDR3, as DNA: TGTGCCAGCGGCAGGGTCGAGAATTCACCCCTCCACTTT. Amino acid sequence: CASGRVENSPLHF.

V is TRBV20-1 and J is TRBJ1-5; D not certain. The CDR3 consists of 13 residues. Per the germline V gene, CDR1 is DFQATT and CDR2 is SNEGSKA (reference sequence). The germline V and J ends were trimmed by 3 bases and 7 bases, with 13 bases remaining between them. CDR3 loop: CSASSSGSQPQHF. The CDR3 DNA reads as TGCAGTGCTAGTTCTTCAGGCTCACAGCCCCAGCATTTT.

The chain combines TRBV7-2 with TRBJ1-2; 7 bases are shared with TRBD1. V shed 0 bases, J shed 2 bases, and the junction held 3 bases outside the gene matches. Germline values: CDR1 SGHTA, CDR2 FQGNSA. The CDR3 has 15 amino acids. The CDR3 DNA reads TGTGCCAGCAGCTTAGCGACAGGGATGAACTATGGCTACACCTTC. This codes for CASSLATGMNYGYTF.

The CDR3 spells CASSQGGVDEQFF. The CDR3 DNA is TGCGCCAGCAGCCAAGGGGGGGTTGATGAGCAGTTCTTC. V usage is TRBV23-1 and J usage is TRBJ2-1, with a possible D match to TRBD2 (7 bases). TRBV23-1 is an open reading frame whose function is uncertain. This CDR3 has 13 amino acids. V lost 6 bases to trimming and J lost 8 bases, with 14 bases between them.

A few counts support this clone. The genes are TRBV19 and TRBJ1-2, with D hard to call. There are 14 residues in the CDR3. The germline V and J ends were trimmed by 4 bases and 8 bases, with 17 bases remaining between them. The V gene's germline CDR1 is LNHDA and CDR2 SQIVND (reference sequence). CDR3 in amino acids: CASSTPEASKGYTF. DNA for the CDR3: TGTGCCAGTAGTACCCCCGAAGCCTCTAAGGGCTACACCTTC.

The CDR3 nucleotides are TGTGCCAGCAGCGCGATGCGGGGTTCGAATTCACCCCTCCACTTT. As protein: CASSAMRGSNSPLHF. This chain uses TRBV7-2 with TRBJ1-6; unclear D gene. The germline V gene has CDR1 SGHTA and CDR2 FQGNSA. V was clipped by 5 bases and J by 7 bases, with 15 bases between them. This CDR3 comprises 15 residues.

This chain connects TRBV7-2 to TRBJ1-2, with 7 bases aligning to TRBD1. V was pared by 3 bases and J by 4 bases, with 8 bases of the junction left unmatched. CDR1 SGHTA and CDR2 FQGNSA come from the germline V gene. The CDR3 is 15 amino acids. The CDR3 DNA sequence: TGTGCCAGCAGCTTCACAGGGGCGGCGGGCTATGGCTACACCTTC. Protein sequence: CASSFTGAAGYGYTF.

V is TRBV9 and J is TRBJ1-5, with no clear D. Per the germline V gene, CDR1 is SGDLS and CDR2 is YYNGEE. This CDR3 region has 15 residues. The V end lost 2 bases, the J end lost 1 base, and 10 bases lay between the germline ends. The CDR3 spells CASSVTDSSNQPQHF. Written as DNA, the CDR3 is TGTGCCAGCAGCGTGACGGACTCGAGCAATCAGCCCCAGCATTTT.

V and J are TRBV28 and TRBJ2-1; D is perhaps TRBD2 (6 bases). This CDR3 region has 15 residues. V was clipped by 4 bases and J by 2 bases, with 12 bases between them. CDR1 is MDHEN, CDR2 SYDVKM, per germline. The DNA of the CDR3 is TGTGCCAGCAGTTCTTTCGGGACTCCCTACAATGAGCAGTTCTTC. It is translated as CASSSFGTPYNEQFF. The whole variable domain, filled in from reference TRBV28 and TRBJ2-1, reads DVKVTQSSRYLVKRTGEKVFLECVQDMDHENMFWYRQDPGLGLRLIYFSYDVKMKEKGDIPEGYSVSREKKERFSLILESASTNQTSMYLCASSSFGTPYNEQFFGPGTRLTVL.

This chain links TRBV27 with TRBJ1-1; 7 nucleotides match TRBD1. The germline V gene has CDR1 MNHEY and CDR2 SMNVEV (reference sequence). Trimming removed 5 bases from V and 0 bases from J; junction bases left unmatched: 3. This CDR3 region has 14 residues. The DNA for the CDR3 is TGTGCCAGCAGTCCGACAGGGATGAACACTGAAGCTTTCTTT. Protein: CASSPTGMNTEAFF.

This chain joins TRBV29-1 and TRBJ2-2; 7 bases line up with TRBD2. The junction had 6 bases not matched to a gene; V was cut back by 7 bases and J by 1 base. The germline gives CDR1 SQVTM, CDR2 ANQGSEA. The CDR3 has 14 amino acids. CDR3: CSGGGGENTGELFF. The CDR3 region has the DNA TGCAGCGGTGGGGGAGGGGAGAACACCGGGGAGCTGTTTTTT.

This sequence joins TRBV5-1 and TRBJ1-5; D unresolved. The germline V gene encodes CDR1 SGHRS and CDR2 YFSETQ. This CDR3 has 13 residues. Trimming stripped 0 bases from V and 6 bases from J, with 7 bases between. The CDR3 region is CASSLATGQPQHF. DNA of the CDR3: TGCGCCAGCAGCTTGGCCACGGGTCAGCCCCAGCATTTT.